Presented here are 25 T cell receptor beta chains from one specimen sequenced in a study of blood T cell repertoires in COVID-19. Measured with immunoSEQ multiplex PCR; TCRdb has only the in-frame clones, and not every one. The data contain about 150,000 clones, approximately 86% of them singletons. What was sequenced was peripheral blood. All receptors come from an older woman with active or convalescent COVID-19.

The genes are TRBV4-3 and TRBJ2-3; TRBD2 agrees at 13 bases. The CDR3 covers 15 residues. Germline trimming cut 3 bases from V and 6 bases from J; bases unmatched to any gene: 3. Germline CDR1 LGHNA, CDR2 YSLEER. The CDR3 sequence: CASSQTSGGLDTQYF. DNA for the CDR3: TGCGCCAGCAGCCAGACTAGCGGGGGGTTGGATACGCAGTATTTT.

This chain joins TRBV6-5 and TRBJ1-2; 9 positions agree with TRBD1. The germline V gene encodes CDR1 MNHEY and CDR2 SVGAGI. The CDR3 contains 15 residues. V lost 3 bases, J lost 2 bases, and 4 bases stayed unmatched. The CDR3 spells CASSYWGQGNYGYTF. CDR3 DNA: TGTGCCAGCAGTTATTGGGGACAGGGAAACTATGGCTACACCTTC.

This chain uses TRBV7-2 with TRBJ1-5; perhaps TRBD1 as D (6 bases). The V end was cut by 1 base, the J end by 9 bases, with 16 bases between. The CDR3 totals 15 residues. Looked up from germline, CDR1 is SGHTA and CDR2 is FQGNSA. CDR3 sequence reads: CASSLGGQELAPQHF. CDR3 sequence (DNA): TGTGCCAGCAGCTTAGGGGGGCAGGAACTGGCGCCCCAGCATTTT.

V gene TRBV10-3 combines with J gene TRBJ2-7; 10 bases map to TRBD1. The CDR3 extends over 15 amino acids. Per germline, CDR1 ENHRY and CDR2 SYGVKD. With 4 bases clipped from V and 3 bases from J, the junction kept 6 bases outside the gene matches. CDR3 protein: CAISVSGQGSYEQYF. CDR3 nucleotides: TGTGCCATCAGTGTCTCGGGACAGGGGAGCTACGAGCAGTACTTC.

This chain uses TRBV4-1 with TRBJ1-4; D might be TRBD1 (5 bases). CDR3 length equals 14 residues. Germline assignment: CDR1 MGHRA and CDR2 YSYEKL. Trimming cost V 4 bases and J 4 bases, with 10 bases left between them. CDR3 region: CASSRGLSNEKLFF. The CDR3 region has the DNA TGCGCCAGCAGCCGGGGACTCAGTAATGAAAAACTGTTTTTT.

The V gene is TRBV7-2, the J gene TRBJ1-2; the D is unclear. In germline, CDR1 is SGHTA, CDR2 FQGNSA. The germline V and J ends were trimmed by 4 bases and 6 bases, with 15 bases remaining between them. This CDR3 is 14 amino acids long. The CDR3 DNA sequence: TGTGCCAGCAGCTCCCCACCCGAGACACATGGCTACACCTTC. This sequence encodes CASSSPPETHGYTF. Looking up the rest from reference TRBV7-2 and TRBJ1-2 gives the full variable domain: GAGVSQSPSNKVTEKGKDVELRCDPISGHTALYWYRQSLGQGLEFLIYFQGNSAPDKSGLPSDRFSAERTGGSVSTLTIQRTQQEDSAVYLCASSSPPETHGYTFGSGTRLTVV.

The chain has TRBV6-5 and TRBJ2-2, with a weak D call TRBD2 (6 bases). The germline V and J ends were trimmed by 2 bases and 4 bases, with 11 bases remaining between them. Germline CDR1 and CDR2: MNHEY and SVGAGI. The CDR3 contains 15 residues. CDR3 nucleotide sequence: TGTGCCAGCAGTTACACGTCGGGACTCACCGGGGAGCTGTTTTTT. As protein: CASSYTSGLTGELFF.

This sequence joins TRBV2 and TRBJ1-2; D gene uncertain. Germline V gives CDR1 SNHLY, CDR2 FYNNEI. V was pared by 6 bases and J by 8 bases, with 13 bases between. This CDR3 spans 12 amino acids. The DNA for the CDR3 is TGTGCCAGCAGCGAGCAGGAAACCGGCTACACCTTC. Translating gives CASSEQETGYTF.

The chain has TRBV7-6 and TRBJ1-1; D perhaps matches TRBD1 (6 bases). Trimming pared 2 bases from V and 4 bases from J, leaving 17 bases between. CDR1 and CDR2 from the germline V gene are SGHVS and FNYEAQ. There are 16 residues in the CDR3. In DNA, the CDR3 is TGTGCCAGCAGCTTACTCAGGACAGAGGGTGTCACTGAAGCTTTCTTT. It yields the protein CASSLLRTEGVTEAFF.

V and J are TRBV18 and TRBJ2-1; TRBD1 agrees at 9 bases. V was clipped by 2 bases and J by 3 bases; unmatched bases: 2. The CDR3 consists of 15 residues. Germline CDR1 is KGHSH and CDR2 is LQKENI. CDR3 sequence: CASSPRQGGYNEQFF. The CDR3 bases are TGTGCCAGCTCACCAAGACAGGGGGGCTACAATGAGCAGTTCTTC. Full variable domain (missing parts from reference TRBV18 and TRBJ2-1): NAGVMQNPRHLVRRRGQEARLRCSPMKGHSHVYWYRQLPEEGLKFMVYLQKENIIDESGMPKERFSAEFPKEGPSILRIQQVVRGDSAAYFCASSPRQGGYNEQFFGPGTRLTVL.

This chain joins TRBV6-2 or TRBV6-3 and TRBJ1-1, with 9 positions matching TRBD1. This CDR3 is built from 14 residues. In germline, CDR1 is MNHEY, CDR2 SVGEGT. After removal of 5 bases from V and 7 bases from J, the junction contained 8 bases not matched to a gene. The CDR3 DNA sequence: TGTGCCAGCAGTAACGGACAGGGGAGAGGTGAAGCTTTCTTT. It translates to CASSNGQGRGEAFF.

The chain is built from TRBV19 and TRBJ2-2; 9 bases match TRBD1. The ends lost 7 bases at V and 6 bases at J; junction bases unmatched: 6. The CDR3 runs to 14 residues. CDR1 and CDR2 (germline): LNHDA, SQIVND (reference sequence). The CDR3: CASTQTGGAGELFF. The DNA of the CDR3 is TGTGCCAGTACGCAAACAGGGGGCGCCGGGGAGCTGTTTTTT.

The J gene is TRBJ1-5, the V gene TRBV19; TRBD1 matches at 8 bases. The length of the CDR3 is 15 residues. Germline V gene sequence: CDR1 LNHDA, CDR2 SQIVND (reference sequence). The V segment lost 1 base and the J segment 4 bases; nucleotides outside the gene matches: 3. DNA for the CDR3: TGTGCCAGTAGTATAGGTCGACAGGGGAATCAGCCCCAGCATTTT. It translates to CASSIGRQGNQPQHF.

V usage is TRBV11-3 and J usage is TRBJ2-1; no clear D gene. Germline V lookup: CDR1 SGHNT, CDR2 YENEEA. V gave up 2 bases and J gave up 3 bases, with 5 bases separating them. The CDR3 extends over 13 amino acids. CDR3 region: CASSLNSYNEQFF. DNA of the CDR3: TGTGCCAGCAGCTTAAACAGCTACAATGAGCAGTTCTTC.

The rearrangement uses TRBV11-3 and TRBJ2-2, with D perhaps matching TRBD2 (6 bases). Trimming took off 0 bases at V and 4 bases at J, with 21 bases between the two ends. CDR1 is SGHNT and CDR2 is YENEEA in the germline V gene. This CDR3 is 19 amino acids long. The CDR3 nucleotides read TGTGCCAGCAGCTTAGAAGGGCCAAAGGGGAGGTCGGGCACCGGGGAGCTGTTTTTT. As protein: CASSLEGPKGRSGTGELFF.

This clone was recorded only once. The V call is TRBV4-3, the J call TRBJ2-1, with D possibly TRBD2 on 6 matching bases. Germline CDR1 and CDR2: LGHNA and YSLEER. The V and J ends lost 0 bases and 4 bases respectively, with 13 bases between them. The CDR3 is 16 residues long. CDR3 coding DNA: TGCGCCAGCAGCCAAGATTTCGGAGGGGAATACAATGAGCAGTTCTTC. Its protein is CASSQDFGGEYNEQFF.

CDR3 loop: CASSLLGQGNEKLFF. DNA for the CDR3: TGTGCCAGCAGCTTATTGGGACAGGGTAATGAAAAACTGTTTTTT. V usage is TRBV7-6 and J usage is TRBJ1-4; 9 bases fit TRBD1. The CDR3 runs to 15 residues. Losses at the gene ends were 2 bases for V and 4 bases for J; bases not matched to a gene: 2. Germline V gives CDR1 SGHVS, CDR2 FNYEAQ.

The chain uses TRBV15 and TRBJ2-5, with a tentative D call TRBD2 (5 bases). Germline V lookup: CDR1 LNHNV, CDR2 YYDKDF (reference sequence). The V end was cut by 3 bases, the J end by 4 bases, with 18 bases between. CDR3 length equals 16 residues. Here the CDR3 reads CATSSYETSLGETQYF. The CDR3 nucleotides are TGTGCCACCAGCAGTTATGAAACTAGTCTGGGAGAGACCCAGTACTTC.

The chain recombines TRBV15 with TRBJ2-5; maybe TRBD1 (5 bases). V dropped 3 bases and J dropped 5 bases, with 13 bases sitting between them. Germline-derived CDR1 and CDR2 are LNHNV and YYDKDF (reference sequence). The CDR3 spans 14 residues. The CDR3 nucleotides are TGTGCCACCAGCAGGTCCAGGGTAGAGGAGACCCAGTACTTC. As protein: CATSRSRVEETQYF.

The CDR3 DNA is TGCGCCAGCAGCCAAGGACAGGGGGGTTTGGGAACTGAAGCTTTCTTT. This gives the protein CASSQGQGGLGTEAFF. The gene calls are TRBV5-1 and TRBJ1-1, with 10 bases lining up with TRBD1. CDR1 and CDR2 from the germline V gene are SGHRS and YFSETQ. CDR3 length: 16 residues. After removal of 4 bases from V and 5 bases from J, the junction contained 11 bases not matched to a gene.

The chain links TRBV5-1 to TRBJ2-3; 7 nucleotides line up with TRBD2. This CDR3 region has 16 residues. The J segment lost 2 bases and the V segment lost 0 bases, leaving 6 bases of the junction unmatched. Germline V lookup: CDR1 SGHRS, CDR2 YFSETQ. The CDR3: CASSLALRGTTDTQYF. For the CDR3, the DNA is TGCGCCAGCAGCTTGGCCCTGCGGGGGACCACAGATACGCAGTATTTT.

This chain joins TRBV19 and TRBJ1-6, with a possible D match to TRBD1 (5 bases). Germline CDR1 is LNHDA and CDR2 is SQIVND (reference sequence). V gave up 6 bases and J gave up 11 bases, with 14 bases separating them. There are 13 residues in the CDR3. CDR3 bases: TGTGCCAGTAGAGGGGTGGATGTGGCACCCCTCCACTTT. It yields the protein CASRGVDVAPLHF. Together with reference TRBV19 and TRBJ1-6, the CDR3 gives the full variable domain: DGGITQSPKYLFRKEGQNVTLSCEQNLNHDAMYWYRQDPGQGLRLIYYSQIVNDFQKGDIAEGYSVSREKKESFPLTVTSAQKNPTAFYLCASRGVDVAPLHFGNGTRLTVT.

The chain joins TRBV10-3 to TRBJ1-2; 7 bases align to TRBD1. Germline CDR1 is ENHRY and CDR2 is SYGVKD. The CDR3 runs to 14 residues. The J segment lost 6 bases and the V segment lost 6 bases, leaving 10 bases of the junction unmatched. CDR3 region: CAIRQGGGDDGYTF. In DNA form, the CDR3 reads TGTGCCATCAGACAAGGAGGGGGCGATGATGGCTACACCTTC.

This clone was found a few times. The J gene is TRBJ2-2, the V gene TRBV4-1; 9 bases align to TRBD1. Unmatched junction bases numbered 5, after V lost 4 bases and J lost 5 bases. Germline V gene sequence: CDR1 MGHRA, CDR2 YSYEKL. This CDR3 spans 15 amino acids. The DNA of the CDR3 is TGCGCCAGCAGCCCACGGGACAGGGAAACCGGGGAGCTGTTTTTT. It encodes CASSPRDRETGELFF.

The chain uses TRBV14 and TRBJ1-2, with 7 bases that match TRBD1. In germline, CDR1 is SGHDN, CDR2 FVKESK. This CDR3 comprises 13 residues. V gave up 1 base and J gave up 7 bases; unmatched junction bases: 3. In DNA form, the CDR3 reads TGTGCCAGCAGCCAAGGCAGGGGGGCTGGCTACACCTTC. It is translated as CASSQGRGAGYTF.